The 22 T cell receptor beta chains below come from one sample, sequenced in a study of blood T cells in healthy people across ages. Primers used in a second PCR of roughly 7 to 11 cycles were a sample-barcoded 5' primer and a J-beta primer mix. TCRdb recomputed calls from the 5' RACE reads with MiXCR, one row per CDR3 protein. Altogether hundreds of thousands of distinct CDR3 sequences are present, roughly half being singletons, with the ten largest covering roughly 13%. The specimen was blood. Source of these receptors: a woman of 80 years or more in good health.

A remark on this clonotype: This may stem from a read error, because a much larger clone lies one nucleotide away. The CDR3 region has the DNA TGCAGTGCTTCTCCGTACCGTAGCGGGATCAGGCCCTATGAGCGGTTCTTC. Its protein is CSASPYRSGIRPYERFF. The rearrangement links TRBV20-1 to TRBJ2-1; 8 nucleotides line up with TRBD2. This CDR3 region has 17 residues. The V gene's germline CDR1 is DFQATT and CDR2 SNEGSKA (reference sequence).

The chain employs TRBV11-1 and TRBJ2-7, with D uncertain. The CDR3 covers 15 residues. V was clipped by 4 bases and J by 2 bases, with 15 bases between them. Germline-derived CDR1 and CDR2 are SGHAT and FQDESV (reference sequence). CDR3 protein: CASSYTRWLAYEQYF. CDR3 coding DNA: TGTGCCAGCAGCTATACACGGTGGCTGGCCTACGAGCAGTACTTC.

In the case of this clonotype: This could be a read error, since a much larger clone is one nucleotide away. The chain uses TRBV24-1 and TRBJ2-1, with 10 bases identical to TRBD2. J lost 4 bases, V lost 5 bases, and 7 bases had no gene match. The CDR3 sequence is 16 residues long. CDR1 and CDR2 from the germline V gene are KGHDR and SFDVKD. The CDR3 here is CATSVGLAVKYNEQFF. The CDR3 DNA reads TGTGCCACCAGTGTAGGACTAGCGGTTAAGTACAATGAGCAGTTCTTC.

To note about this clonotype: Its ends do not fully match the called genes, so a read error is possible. The CDR3, as DNA: TGTGCCAACTCGCGAAACAGGGGGGAAAACTATGGTTACACCTTC. Amino acids: CANSRNRGENYGYTF. The genes are TRBV18 and TRBJ1-2, with TRBD1 identical over 8 bases. In germline, CDR1 is KGHSH, CDR2 LQKENI. The CDR3 covers 15 residues.

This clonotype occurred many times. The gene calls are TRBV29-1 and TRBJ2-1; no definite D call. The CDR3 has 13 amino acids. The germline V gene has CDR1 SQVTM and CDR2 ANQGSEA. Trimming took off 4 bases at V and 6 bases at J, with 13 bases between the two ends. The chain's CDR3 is CSVGAGQTNEQFF. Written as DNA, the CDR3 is TGCAGCGTTGGTGCCGGGCAGACCAATGAGCAGTTCTTC.

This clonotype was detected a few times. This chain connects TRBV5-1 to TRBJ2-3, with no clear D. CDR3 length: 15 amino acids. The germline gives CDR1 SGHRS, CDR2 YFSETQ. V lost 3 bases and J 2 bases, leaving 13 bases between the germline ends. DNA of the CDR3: TGCGCCAGCAGCTCTCGGACGGCAACCACAGATACGCAGTATTTT. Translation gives CASSSRTATTDTQYF.

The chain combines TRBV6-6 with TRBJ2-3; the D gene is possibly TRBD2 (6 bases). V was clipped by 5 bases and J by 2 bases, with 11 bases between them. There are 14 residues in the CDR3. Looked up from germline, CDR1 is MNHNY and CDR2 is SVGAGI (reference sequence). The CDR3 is CASSPRETTDTQYF. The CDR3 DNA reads TGTGCCAGCAGTCCCCGGGAGACCACAGATACGCAGTATTTT.

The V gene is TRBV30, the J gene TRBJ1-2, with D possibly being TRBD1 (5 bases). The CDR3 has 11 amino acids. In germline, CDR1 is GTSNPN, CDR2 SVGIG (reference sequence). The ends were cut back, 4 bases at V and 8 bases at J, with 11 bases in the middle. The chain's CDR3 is CAWTRGEGYTF. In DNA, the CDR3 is TGTGCCTGGACTCGAGGGGAAGGCTACACCTTC.

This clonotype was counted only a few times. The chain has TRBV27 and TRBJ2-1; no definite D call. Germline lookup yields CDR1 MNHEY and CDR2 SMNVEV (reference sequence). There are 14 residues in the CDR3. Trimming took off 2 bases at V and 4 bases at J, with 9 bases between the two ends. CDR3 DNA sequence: TGTGCCAGCAGTTTAAACCCAGCGTACAATGAGCAGTTCTTC. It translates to CASSLNPAYNEQFF.

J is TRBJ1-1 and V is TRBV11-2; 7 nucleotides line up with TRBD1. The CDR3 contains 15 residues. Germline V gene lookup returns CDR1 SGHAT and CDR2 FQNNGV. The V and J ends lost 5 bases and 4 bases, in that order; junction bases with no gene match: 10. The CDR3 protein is CASSRDRDRFTEAFF. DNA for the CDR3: TGTGCCAGCAGCCGTGACAGGGATCGTTTCACTGAAGCTTTCTTT.

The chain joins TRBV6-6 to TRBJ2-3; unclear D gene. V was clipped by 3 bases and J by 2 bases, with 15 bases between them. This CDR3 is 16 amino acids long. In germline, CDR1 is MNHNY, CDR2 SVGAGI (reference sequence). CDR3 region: CASSYVSTRYTDTQYF. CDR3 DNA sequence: TGTGCCAGCAGTTATGTGTCTACCCGATACACAGATACGCAGTATTTT.

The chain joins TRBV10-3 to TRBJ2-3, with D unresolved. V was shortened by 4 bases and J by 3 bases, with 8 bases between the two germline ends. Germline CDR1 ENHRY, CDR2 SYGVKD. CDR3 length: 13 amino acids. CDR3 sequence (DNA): TGTGCCATCAGTGTTAAGTCTACAGATACGCAGTATTTT. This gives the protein CAISVKSTDTQYF.

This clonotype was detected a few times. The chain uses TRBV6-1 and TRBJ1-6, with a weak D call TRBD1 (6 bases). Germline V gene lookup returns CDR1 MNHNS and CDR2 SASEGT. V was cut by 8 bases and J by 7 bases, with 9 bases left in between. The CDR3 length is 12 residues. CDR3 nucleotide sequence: TGTGCCAGCTGCAGGGGAAATTCACCCCTCCACTTT. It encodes CASCRGNSPLHF.

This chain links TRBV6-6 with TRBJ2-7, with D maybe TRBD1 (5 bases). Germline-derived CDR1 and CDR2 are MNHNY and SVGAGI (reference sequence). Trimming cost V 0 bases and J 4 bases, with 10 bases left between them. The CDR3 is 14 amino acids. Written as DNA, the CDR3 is TGTGCCAGCAGTTACTCGAAACAGGAGTACGAGCAGTACTTC. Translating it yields CASSYSKQEYEQYF.

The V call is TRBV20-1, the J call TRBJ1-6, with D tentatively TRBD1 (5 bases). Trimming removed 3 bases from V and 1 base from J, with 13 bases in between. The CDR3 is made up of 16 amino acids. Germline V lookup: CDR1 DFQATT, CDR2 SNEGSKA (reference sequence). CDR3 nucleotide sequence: TGCAGTGCTAGTCCAGCAGAGGGGTCCTATAATTCACCCCTCCACTTT. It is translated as CSASPAEGSYNSPLHF.

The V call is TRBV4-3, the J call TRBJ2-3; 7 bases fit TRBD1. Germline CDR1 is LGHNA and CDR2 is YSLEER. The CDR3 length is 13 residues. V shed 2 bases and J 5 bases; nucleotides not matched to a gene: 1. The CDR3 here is CASSQRQGDTQYF. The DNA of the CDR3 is TGCGCCAGCAGCCAAAGACAGGGAGATACGCAGTATTTT.

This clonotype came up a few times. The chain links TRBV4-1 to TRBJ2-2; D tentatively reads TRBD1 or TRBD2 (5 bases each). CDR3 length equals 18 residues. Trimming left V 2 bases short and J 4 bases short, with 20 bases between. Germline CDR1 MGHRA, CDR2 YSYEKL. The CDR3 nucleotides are TGCGCCAGCAGCCAACGATCTTTCCAGGGAGAGGGCACCGGGGAGCTGTTTTTT. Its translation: CASSQRSFQGEGTGELFF.

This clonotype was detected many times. In DNA form, the CDR3 reads TGCAGCGTTCGCCCTAACCTCCGGCGGGAGTTCTTC. Its translation: CSVRPNLRREFF. The rearrangement joins TRBV29-1 to TRBJ2-1; the D gene is possibly TRBD2 (5 bases). Germline CDR1 and CDR2: SQVTM and ANQGSEA. V dropped 5 bases and J dropped 14 bases, with 19 bases sitting between them. The CDR3 is 12 amino acids.

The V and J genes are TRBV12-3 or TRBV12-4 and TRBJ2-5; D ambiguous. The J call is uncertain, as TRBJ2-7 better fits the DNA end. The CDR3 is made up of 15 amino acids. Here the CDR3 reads CASSLRAPSSYEQYF. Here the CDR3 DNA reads TGTGCCAGCAGTTTAAGGGCCCCGAGCTCCTACGAGCAGTACTTC.

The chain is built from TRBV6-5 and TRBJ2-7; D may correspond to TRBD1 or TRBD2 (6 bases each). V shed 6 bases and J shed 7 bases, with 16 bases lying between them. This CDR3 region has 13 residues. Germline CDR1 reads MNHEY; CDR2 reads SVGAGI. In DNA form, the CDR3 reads TGTGCCAGCAGGACACCAGGGGCGGGGGAGCAGTACTTC. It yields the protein CASRTPGAGEQYF.

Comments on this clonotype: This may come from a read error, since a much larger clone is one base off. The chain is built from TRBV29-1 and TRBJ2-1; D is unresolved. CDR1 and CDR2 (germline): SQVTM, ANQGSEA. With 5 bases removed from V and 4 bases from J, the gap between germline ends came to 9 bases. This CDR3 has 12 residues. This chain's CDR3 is CSVSQAYNEQFF. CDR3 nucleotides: TGCAGCGTTTCTCAGGCTTACAATGAGCAGTTCTTC.

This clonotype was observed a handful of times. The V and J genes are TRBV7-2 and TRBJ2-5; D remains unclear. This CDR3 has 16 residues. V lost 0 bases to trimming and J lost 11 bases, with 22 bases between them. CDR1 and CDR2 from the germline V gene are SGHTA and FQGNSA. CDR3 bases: TGTGCCAGCAGCTTAGCCCCCCGGCCGCACTACAATGAGCAGTACTTC. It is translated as CASSLAPRPHYNEQYF.